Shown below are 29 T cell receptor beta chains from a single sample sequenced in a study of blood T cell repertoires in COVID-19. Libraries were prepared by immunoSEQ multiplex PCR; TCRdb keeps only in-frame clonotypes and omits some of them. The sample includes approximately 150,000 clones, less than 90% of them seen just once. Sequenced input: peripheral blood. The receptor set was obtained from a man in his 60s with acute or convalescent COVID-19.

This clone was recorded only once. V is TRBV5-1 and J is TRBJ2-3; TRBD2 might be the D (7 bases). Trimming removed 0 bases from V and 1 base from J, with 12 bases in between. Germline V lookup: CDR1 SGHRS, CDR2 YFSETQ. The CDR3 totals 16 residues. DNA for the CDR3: TGCGCCAGCAGCTTGGAAGGGGGGGCGCGCACAGATACGCAGTATTTT. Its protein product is CASSLEGGARTDTQYF.

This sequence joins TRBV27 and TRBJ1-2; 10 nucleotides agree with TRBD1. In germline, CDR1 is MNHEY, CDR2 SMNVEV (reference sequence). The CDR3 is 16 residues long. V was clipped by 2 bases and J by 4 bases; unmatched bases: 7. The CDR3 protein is CASSLHPGQGTYGYTF. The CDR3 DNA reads TGTGCCAGCAGTTTACATCCGGGACAGGGGACCTATGGCTACACCTTC.

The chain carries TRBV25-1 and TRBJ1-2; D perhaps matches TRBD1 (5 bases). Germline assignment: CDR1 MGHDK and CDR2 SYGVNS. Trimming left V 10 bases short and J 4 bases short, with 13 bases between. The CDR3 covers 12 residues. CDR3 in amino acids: CATEEGIYGYTF. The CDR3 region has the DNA TGTGCCACCGAGGAGGGGATCTATGGCTACACCTTC.

CDR3 loop: CASRDRVPTDTQYF. CDR3 nucleotides: TGTGCCAGCAGGGACAGGGTCCCCACAGATACGCAGTATTTT. The V and J genes are TRBV6-5 and TRBJ2-3, with 8 bases identical to TRBD1. The CDR3 extends over 14 amino acids. The germline V gene has CDR1 MNHEY and CDR2 SVGAGI. V lost 6 bases, J lost 2 bases, and 4 bases stayed unmatched.

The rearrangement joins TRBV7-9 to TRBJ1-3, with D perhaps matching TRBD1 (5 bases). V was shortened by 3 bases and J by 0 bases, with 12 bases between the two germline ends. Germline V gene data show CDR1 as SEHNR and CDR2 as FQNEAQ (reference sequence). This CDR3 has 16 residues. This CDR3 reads CASSFSGIVSGNTIYF. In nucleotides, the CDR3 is TGTGCCAGCAGCTTTTCAGGGATCGTCTCTGGAAACACCATATATTTT.

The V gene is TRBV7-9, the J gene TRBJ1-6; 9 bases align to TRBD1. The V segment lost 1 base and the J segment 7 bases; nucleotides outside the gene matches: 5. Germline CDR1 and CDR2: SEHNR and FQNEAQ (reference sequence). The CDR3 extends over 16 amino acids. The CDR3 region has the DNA TGTGCCAGCAGCTTAGATGGACAGGGGTCCAATTCACCCCTCCACTTT. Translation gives CASSLDGQGSNSPLHF.

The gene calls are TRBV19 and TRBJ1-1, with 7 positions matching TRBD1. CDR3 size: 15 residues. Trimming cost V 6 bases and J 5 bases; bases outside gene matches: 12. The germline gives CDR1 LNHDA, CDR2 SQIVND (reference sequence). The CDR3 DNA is TGTGCCAGTAGCCCAATAGACAGGGTGGAGACTGAAGCTTTCTTT. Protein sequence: CASSPIDRVETEAFF. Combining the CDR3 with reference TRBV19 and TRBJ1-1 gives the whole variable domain DGGITQSPKYLFRKEGQNVTLSCEQNLNHDAMYWYRQDPGQGLRLIYYSQIVNDFQKGDIAEGYSVSREKKESFPLTVTSAQKNPTAFYLCASSPIDRVETEAFFGQGTRLTVV.

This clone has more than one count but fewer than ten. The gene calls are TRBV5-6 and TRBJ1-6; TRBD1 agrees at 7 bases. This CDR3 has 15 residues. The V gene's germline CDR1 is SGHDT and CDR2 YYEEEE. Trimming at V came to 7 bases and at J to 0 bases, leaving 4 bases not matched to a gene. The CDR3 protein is CASSRDSSYNSPLHF. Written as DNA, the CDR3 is TGTGCCAGCTCCCGGGACAGCTCCTATAATTCACCCCTCCACTTT.

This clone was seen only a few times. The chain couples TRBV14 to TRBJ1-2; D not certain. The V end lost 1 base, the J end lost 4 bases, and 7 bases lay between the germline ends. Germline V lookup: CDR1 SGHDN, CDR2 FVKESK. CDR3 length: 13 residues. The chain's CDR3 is CASSQGYSYGYTF. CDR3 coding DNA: TGTGCCAGCAGCCAAGGGTACAGCTATGGCTACACCTTC.

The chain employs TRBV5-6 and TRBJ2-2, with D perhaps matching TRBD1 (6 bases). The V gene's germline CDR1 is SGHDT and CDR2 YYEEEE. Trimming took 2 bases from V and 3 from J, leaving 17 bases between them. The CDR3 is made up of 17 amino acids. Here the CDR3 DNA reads TGTGCCAGCAGCTTCCCCCCAGGGAGACAGGACACCGGGGAGCTGTTTTTT. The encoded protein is CASSFPPGRQDTGELFF.

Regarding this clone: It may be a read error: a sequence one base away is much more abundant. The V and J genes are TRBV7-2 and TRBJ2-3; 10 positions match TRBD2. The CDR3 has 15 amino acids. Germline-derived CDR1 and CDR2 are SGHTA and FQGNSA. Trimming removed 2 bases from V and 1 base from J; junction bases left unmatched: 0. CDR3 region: CASSLLAGGTDTQYF. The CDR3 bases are TGTGCCAGCAGCTTACTAGCGGGGGGCACAGATACGCAGTATTTT.

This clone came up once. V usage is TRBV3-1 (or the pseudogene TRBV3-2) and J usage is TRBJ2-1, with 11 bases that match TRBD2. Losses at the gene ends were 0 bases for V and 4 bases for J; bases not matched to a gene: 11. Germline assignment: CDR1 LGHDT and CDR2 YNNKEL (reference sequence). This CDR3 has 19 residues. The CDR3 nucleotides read TGTGCCAGCAGCCAAGAGCCTAGCGGGGGGTTAGGAAGTTACAATGAGCAGTTCTTC. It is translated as CASSQEPSGGLGSYNEQFF.

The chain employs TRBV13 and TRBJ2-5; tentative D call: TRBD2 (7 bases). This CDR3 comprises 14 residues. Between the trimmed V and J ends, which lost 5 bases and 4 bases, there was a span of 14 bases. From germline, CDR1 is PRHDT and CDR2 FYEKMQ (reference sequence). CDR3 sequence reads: CASSQEGEGETQYF. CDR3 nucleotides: TGTGCCAGCAGCCAGGAGGGGGAGGGAGAGACCCAGTACTTC.

The CDR3 is CASSRQGGYGYTF. The DNA of the CDR3 is TGTGCCAGCAGCCGACAGGGTGGATATGGCTACACCTTC. The gene calls are TRBV14 and TRBJ1-2, with TRBD1 matching 7 bases. The germline gives CDR1 SGHDN, CDR2 FVKESK. The CDR3 covers 13 residues. The V gene end was trimmed by 4 bases and the J gene end by 5 bases; junction bases not matched to a gene: 4.

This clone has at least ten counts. The CDR3 reads CAGHRDGNTEAFF. CDR3 sequence (DNA): TGTGCCGGGCACAGGGATGGGAACACTGAAGCTTTCTTT. The rearrangement links TRBV30 to TRBJ1-1; D perhaps matches TRBD1 (6 bases). Trimming stripped 8 bases from V and 1 base from J, with 14 bases between. The CDR3 runs 13 residues. Germline CDR1 reads GTSNPN; CDR2 reads SVGIG (reference sequence).

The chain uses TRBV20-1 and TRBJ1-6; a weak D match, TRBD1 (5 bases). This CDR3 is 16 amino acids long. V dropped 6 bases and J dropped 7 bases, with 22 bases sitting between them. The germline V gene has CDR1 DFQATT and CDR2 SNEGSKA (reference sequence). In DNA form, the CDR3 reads TGCAGTGCCAGTGTGTACCAGGGTATGGGCAATTCACCCCTCCACTTT. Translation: CSASVYQGMGNSPLHF.

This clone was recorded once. CDR3 sequence (DNA): TGTGCCAGCAGCCTCACAGGGGGCGATGGCTACACCTTC. Protein product: CASSLTGGDGYTF. The chain combines TRBV12-3 or TRBV12-4 with TRBJ1-2; 9 nucleotides line up with TRBD1. The CDR3 spans 13 residues. Trimming took 6 bases from V and 6 from J; bases not matched to a gene: 5.

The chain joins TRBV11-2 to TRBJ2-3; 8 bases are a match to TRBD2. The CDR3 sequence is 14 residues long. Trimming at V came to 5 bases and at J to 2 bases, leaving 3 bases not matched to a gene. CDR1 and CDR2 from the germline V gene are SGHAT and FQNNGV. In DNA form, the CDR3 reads TGTGCCAGCAGCCCGGGACTAGACACAGATACGCAGTATTTT. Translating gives CASSPGLDTDTQYF. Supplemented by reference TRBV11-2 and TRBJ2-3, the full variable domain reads EAGVAQSPRYKIIEKRQSVAFWCNPISGHATLYWYQQILGQGPKLLIQFQNNGVVDDSQLPKDRFSAERLKGVDSTLKIQPAKLEDSAVYLCASSPGLDTDTQYFGPGTRLTVL.

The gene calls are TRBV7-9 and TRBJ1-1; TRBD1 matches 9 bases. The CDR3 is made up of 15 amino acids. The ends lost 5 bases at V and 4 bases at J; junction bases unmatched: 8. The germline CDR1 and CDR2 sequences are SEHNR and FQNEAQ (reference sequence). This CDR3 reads CASSENRGLGTEAFF. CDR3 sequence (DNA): TGTGCCAGCAGCGAAAACAGGGGGCTCGGCACTGAAGCTTTCTTT.

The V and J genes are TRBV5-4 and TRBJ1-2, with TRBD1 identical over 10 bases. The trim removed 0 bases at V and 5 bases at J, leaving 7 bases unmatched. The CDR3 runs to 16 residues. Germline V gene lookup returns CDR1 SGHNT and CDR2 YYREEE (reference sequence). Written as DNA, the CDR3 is TGTGCCAGCAGCTTGGAGGGACAGGGGATGCTTTATGGCTACACCTTC. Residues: CASSLEGQGMLYGYTF.

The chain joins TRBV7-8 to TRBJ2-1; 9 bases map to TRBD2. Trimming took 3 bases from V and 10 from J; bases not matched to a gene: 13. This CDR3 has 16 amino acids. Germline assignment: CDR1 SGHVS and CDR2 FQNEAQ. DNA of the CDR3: TGTGCCAGCAGCTTTGGGACTAGCAGGGGATTAAGAGAGCAGTTCTTC. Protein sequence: CASSFGTSRGLREQFF.

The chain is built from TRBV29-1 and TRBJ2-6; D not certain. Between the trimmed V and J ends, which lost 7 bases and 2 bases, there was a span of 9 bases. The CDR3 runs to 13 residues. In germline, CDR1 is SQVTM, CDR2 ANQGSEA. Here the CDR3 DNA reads TGCAGCGCCACAGACACTGGGGCCAACGTCCTGACTTTC. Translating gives CSATDTGANVLTF.

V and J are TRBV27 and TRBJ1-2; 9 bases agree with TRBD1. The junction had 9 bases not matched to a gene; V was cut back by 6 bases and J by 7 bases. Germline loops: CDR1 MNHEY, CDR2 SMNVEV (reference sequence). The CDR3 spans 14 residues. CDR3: CASRPTGGLGGYTF. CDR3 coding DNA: TGTGCCAGCAGACCTACAGGGGGCCTTGGTGGCTACACCTTC.

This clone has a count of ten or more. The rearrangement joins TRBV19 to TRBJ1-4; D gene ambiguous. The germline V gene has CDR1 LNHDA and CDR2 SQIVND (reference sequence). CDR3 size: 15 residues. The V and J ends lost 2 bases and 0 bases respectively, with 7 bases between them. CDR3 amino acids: CASSIRGATNEKLFF. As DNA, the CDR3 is TGTGCCAGTAGTATAAGAGGAGCAACTAATGAAAAACTGTTTTTT.

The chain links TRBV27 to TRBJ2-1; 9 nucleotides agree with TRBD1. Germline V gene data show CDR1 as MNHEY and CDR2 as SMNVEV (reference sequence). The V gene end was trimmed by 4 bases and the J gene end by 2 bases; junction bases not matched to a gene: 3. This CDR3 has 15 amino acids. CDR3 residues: CASSWDRDPYNEQFF. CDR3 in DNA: TGTGCCAGCAGTTGGGACAGGGATCCCTACAATGAGCAGTTCTTC.

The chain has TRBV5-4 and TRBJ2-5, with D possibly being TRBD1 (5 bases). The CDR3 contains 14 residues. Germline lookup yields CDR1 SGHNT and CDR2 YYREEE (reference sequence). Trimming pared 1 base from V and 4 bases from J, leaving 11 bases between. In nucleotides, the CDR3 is TGTGCCAGCAGCTTGTTCCAGGGTGGAGAGACCCAGTACTTC. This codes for CASSLFQGGETQYF.

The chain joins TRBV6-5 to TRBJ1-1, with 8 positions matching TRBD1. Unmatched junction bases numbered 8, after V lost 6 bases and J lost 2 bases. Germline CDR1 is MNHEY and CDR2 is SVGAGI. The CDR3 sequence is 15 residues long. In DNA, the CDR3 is TGTGCCAGCAGCCGACAGGGGACACCTAACACTGAAGCTTTCTTT. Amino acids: CASSRQGTPNTEAFF.

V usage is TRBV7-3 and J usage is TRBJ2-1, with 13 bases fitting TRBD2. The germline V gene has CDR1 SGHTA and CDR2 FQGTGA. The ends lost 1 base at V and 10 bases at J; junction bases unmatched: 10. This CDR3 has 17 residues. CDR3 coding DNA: TGTGCCAGCAGCTTAAAAGCCGGGACTAGCGGGATCGGGGAGCAGTTCTTC. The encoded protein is CASSLKAGTSGIGEQFF.

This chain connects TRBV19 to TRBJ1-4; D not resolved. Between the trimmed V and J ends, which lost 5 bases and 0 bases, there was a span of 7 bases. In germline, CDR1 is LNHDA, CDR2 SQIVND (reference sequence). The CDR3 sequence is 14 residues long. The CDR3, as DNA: TGTGCCAGTAGTGACGGAGCAACTAATGAAAAACTGTTTTTT. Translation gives CASSDGATNEKLFF.